These 18 T cell receptor beta chains were sequenced from one sample in a study of T cell changes during pregnancy in multiple sclerosis. Data came from immunoSEQ multiplex PCR; TCRdb stores just in-frame clones and leaves some out. This sample yields about 110,000 clones, of which 80% to 95% are seen a single time; 0.65% to 0.9% belongs to the top ten. The material was peripheral blood, obtained in the third trimester of pregnancy. These receptors were taken from a female donor in good health, enrolled as a control in a pregnancy study.

The chain recombines TRBV4-3 with TRBJ2-2, with TRBD2 matching 11 bases. The CDR3 is 16 residues long. CDR1 is LGHNA and CDR2 is YSLEER in the germline V gene. With V trimmed by 3 bases and J by 0 bases, 0 bases remained unmatched. The CDR3 spells CASSQGLAANTGELFF. The CDR3 coding sequence is TGCGCCAGCAGCCAGGGACTAGCGGCGAACACCGGGGAGCTGTTTTTT.

The genes are TRBV7-2 and TRBJ2-1, with TRBD2 as a possible D gene (5 bases). Looked up from germline, CDR1 is SGHTA and CDR2 is FQGNSA. The CDR3 has 13 residues. Trimming took 8 bases from V and 0 from J, leaving 8 bases between them. The CDR3 DNA follows: TGTGCCAGCCGCGAGGGCTCCTACAATGAGCAGTTCTTC. Amino acids: CASREGSYNEQFF.

The rearrangement links TRBV7-3 to TRBJ2-3; 8 bases agree with TRBD1. J was trimmed by 8 bases and V by 0 bases; bases with no gene match: 7. In germline, CDR1 is SGHTA, CDR2 FQGTGA. The CDR3 covers 15 residues. CDR3 in DNA: TGTGCCAGCAGCTTAACGCGACAGGGGCTATCTACGCAGTATTTT. Its protein product is CASSLTRQGLSTQYF.

V gene TRBV9 combines with J gene TRBJ2-3; 12 bases map to TRBD2. The CDR3 totals 17 residues. J was trimmed by 2 bases and V by 3 bases; bases with no gene match: 7. Germline-derived CDR1 and CDR2 are SGDLS and YYNGEE. For the CDR3, the DNA is TGTGCCAGCAGCGCCCTCCTAGCGGGGGGGCCCACAGATACGCAGTATTTT. Protein product: CASSALLAGGPTDTQYF.

The V call is TRBV11-1, the J call TRBJ1-1; 9 positions match TRBD1. CDR1 and CDR2 (germline): SGHAT, FQDESV (reference sequence). The J segment lost 4 bases and the V segment lost 5 bases, leaving 8 bases of the junction unmatched. The CDR3 extends over 15 amino acids. This chain's CDR3 is CASSPRQGESTEAFF. Written as DNA, the CDR3 is TGTGCCAGCAGCCCAAGACAGGGGGAGTCCACTGAAGCTTTCTTT.

The chain is built from TRBV2 and TRBJ2-2, with TRBD2 matching over 16 bases. The V gene's germline CDR1 is SNHLY and CDR2 FYNNEI. The V and J ends lost 4 bases and 6 bases, in that order; junction bases with no gene match: 5. The CDR3 length is 17 residues. The CDR3 reads CASSATGTSGGAGELFF. The CDR3, as DNA: TGTGCCAGCAGTGCGACTGGGACTAGCGGGGGGGCCGGGGAGCTGTTTTTT.

This chain joins TRBV6-6 and TRBJ1-2; TRBD1 is a possible D gene (6 bases). The CDR3 extends over 13 amino acids. Trimming took off 6 bases at V and 3 bases at J, with 11 bases between the two ends. The V gene's germline CDR1 is MNHNY and CDR2 SVGAGI (reference sequence). In DNA, the CDR3 is TGTGCCAGCAGAAGGACAGACGACTATGGCTACACCTTC. This codes for CASRRTDDYGYTF.

This chain links TRBV4-2 with TRBJ1-6; D not resolved. This CDR3 comprises 19 residues. The germline V and J ends were trimmed by 0 bases and 0 bases, with 15 bases remaining between them. Germline V gives CDR1 LGHNA, CDR2 YNFKEQ. The CDR3 coding sequence is TGTGCCAGCAGCCAAGATCGGGTTGCTTTTAGCTCCTATAATTCACCCCTCCACTTT. It encodes CASSQDRVAFSSYNSPLHF.

This chain uses TRBV7-3 with TRBJ2-3; TRBD2 matches at 9 bases. Germline trimming cut 5 bases from V and 7 bases from J; bases unmatched to any gene: 7. Per germline, CDR1 SGHTA and CDR2 FQGTGA. The CDR3 runs 14 residues. This chain's CDR3 is CASSPGTSSNTQYF. The CDR3 region has the DNA TGTGCCAGCAGCCCAGGGACTAGCTCGAATACGCAGTATTTT. Combining the CDR3 with reference TRBV7-3 and TRBJ2-3 gives the whole variable domain GAGVSQTPSNKVTEKGKYVELRCDPISGHTALYWYRQSLGQGPEFLIYFQGTGAADDSGLPNDRFFAVRPEGSVSTLKIQRTERGDSAVYLCASSPGTSSNTQYFGPGTRLTVL.

The V call is TRBV7-2, the J call TRBJ1-2; 7 bases map to TRBD1. The germline gives CDR1 SGHTA, CDR2 FQGNSA. Trimming took 0 bases from V and 6 from J; bases not matched to a gene: 13. The CDR3 is 17 amino acids. As DNA, the CDR3 is TGTGCCAGCAGCTTAGCGTTAGGGGGCAGGGGTATACATGGCTACACCTTC. Residues: CASSLALGGRGIHGYTF.

This chain connects TRBV7-9 to TRBJ1-3; D gene ambiguous. V lost 6 bases to trimming and J lost 4 bases, with 10 bases between them. The germline gives CDR1 SEHNR, CDR2 FQNEAQ (reference sequence). CDR3 length: 13 residues. The CDR3 DNA sequence: TGTGCCAGCAGACAAGCGGAGGGAAACACCATATATTTT. Translated, it gives CASRQAEGNTIYF.

V gene TRBV6-6 combines with J gene TRBJ2-1; TRBD2 matches 7 bases. CDR1 and CDR2 from the germline V gene are MNHNY and SVGAGI (reference sequence). Trimming at V came to 7 bases and at J to 10 bases, leaving 1 base not matched to a gene. The length of the CDR3 is 10 residues. The CDR3 loop reads CASKGLEQFF. CDR3 in DNA: TGTGCCAGCAAGGGACTAGAGCAGTTCTTC.

V usage is TRBV19 and J usage is TRBJ1-2, with D perhaps TRBD1 (5 bases). The CDR3 has 12 residues. V was shortened by 6 bases and J by 3 bases, with 8 bases between the two germline ends. The germline gives CDR1 LNHDA, CDR2 SQIVND (reference sequence). The CDR3 is CASRRGDYGYTF. DNA for the CDR3: TGTGCCAGTAGGCGGGGGGACTATGGCTACACCTTC.

The chain recombines TRBV28 with TRBJ1-5; 9 bases agree with TRBD1. The ends lost 6 bases at V and 5 bases at J; junction bases unmatched: 2. This CDR3 contains 13 residues. Germline CDR1 MDHEN, CDR2 SYDVKM. This chain's CDR3 is CASRRDRDQPQHF. As DNA, the CDR3 is TGTGCCAGCAGGAGGGACAGGGATCAGCCCCAGCATTTT. The variable domain in full, with the rest retrieved from reference TRBV28 and TRBJ1-5, is DVKVTQSSRYLVKRTGEKVFLECVQDMDHENMFWYRQDPGLGLRLIYFSYDVKMKEKGDIPEGYSVSREKKERFSLILESASTNQTSMYLCASRRDRDQPQHFGDGTRLSIL.

The J gene is TRBJ2-7, the V gene TRBV7-7; TRBD1 is a possible D gene (6 bases). Germline CDR1 is SSHAT and CDR2 is FNYEAQ (reference sequence). Deletions cut 4 bases from V and 7 bases from J, with 14 bases between. This CDR3 contains 13 residues. Written as DNA, the CDR3 is TGTGCCAGCAGCTCCGACAGGCTGGGGGAGCAGTACTTC. Translating it yields CASSSDRLGEQYF.

This chain uses TRBV5-6 with TRBJ2-5, with D possibly matching TRBD1 (6 bases). V lost 4 bases, J lost 0 bases, and 13 bases lay in between. Germline V lookup: CDR1 SGHDT, CDR2 YYEEEE. The CDR3 extends over 15 amino acids. CDR3 loop: CASSPVWDNQETQYF. The CDR3 DNA sequence: TGTGCCAGCAGCCCGGTTTGGGACAACCAAGAGACCCAGTACTTC.

The chain carries TRBV5-8 and TRBJ2-7, with TRBD2 matching 11 bases. Germline V lookup: CDR1 SGHTS, CDR2 YDEGEE. The CDR3 sequence is 15 residues long. V gave up 5 bases and J gave up 2 bases; unmatched junction bases: 6. The CDR3, as DNA: TGTGCCAGCAGATCACTAGCGGGGGAGACCTACGAGCAGTACTTC. It is translated as CASRSLAGETYEQYF.

V usage is TRBV9 and J usage is TRBJ2-1; tentative D call: TRBD2 (5 bases). V gave up 3 bases and J gave up 7 bases, with 17 bases separating them. Germline V gene lookup returns CDR1 SGDLS and CDR2 YYNGEE. This CDR3 comprises 15 residues. The CDR3 DNA reads TGTGCCAGCAGCGGGACTGGACCCCTTGATAATGAGCAGTTCTTC. It encodes CASSGTGPLDNEQFF. Looking up the rest from reference TRBV9 and TRBJ2-1 gives the full variable domain: DSGVTQTPKHLITATGQRVTLRCSPRSGDLSVYWYQQSLDQGLQFLIQYYNGEERAKGNILERFSAQQFPDLHSELNLSSLELGDSALYFCASSGTGPLDNEQFFGPGTRLTVL.